The T cell receptor beta chain under discussion was sequenced for a study of control samples from healthy donors and cancer patients. Trimming left V 5 bases short and J 3 bases short, with 14 bases between. CDR1 MNHEY and CDR2 SMNVEV come from the germline V gene (reference sequence). The CDR3 is made up of 15 amino acids. TCRdb keeps only in-frame clones here, not all; method: immunoSEQ multiplex PCR. The data show about 130,000 clones, about 90% seen once. Material: blood. The sequence was collected from a woman between 50 and 59 years old in good health. The chain is built from TRBV27 and TRBJ1-5, with D unresolved. The CDR3 reads CASSPGYGPNQPQHF. CDR3 sequence (DNA): TGTGCCAGCAGTCCCGGATATGGGCCCAATCAGCCCCAGCATTTT.